This is a list of T cell receptor beta chains from one sample in a study of cytomegalovirus exposure and HLA in healthy donors. Clones were read by immunoSEQ multiplex PCR, and TCRdb kept only the in-frame ones, dropping some. The table has about 130,000 clones, 65% to 85% seen once. The sequencing input was PBMCs. Receptors were obtained from a boy younger than 18 in good health and CMV-seronegative. CDR3s include the opening cysteine and the closing phenylalanine or tryptophan. A D gene is named only where the DNA matches it firmly. Some rows have no size entry. The others give once, few or many, or a class for an expanded clone.

>.|TRBV6-1|.|TRBJ1-5
TGTGCCAGCAGTGTTCAGGAAAATCAGCCCCAGCATTTT
CASSVQENQPQHF
>.|TRBV2|.|TRBJ2-2
TGTGCCAGCAGTGACATAGGTGGGAGTAGTCCCGGGGAGCTGTTTTTT
CASSDIGGSSPGELFF
>.|TRBV5-5|once|TRBJ1-1
TGTGCCAGCAGCCGTACGACCGCTCCGGAGCCGAACACTGAAGCTTTCTTT
CASSRTTAPEPNTEAFF
>.|TRBV6-5|.|TRBJ1-1
TGTGCCAGCAGTTTAGAAGTCGAAGCTTTCTTT
CASSLEVEAFF
>.|TRBV7-2|.|TRBJ1-3
TGTGCCAGCACCACTGCCCAGGCTGGAAACACCATATATTTT
CASTTAQAGNTIYF
>TRBD2|TRBV7-2|few|TRBJ2-1
TGTGCCAGCAGCCTCTTGGGAGGGAGATACAATGAGCAGTTCTTC
CASSLLGGRYNEQFF
>.|TRBV6-1|.|TRBJ1-1
TGTGCCAGCAGTGATCAGTTGAACACTGAAGCTTTCTTT
CASSDQLNTEAFF
>TRBD1|TRBV5-6|.|TRBJ2-7
TGTGCCAGCAGCCAAAAGACAGGGCCTGACGAGCAGTACTTC
CASSQKTGPDEQYF
>.|TRBV6-5|.|TRBJ1-2
TGTGCCAGCAGTTACGACAGCGATTATGGCTACACCTTC
CASSYDSDYGYTF
>TRBD2|TRBV7-9|.|TRBJ2-1
TGTGCCAGCAGCTTAGCAGGACTAGCGGGAGACAATGAGCAGTTCTTC
CASSLAGLAGDNEQFF
>.|TRBV27|.|TRBJ2-1
TGTGCCAGCAGTTCGTCGGGATACTACAATGAGCAGTTCTTC
CASSSSGYYNEQFF